These 12 T cell receptor beta chains were sequenced from one sample in a study of T cell responses to AZD1222 COVID-19 vaccine. Produced via immunoSEQ multiplex PCR; TCRdb's table is partial and in-frame only. The sample has 95,000 to 150,000 clones; roughly 91% are singletons. The input for sequencing was peripheral blood, taken on day 0 of MenACWY control vaccination. The receptors originated from an adult in good health.

V is TRBV5-8 and J is TRBJ2-1; D is perhaps TRBD1 (6 bases). Germline CDR1 and CDR2: SGHTS and YDEGEE. The CDR3 loop spans 13 amino acids. With 4 bases removed from V and 10 bases from J, the gap between germline ends came to 15 bases. The CDR3 nucleotides are TGTGCCAGCAGCCCCACACTGGGGACAGAGCAGTTCTTC. It yields the protein CASSPTLGTEQFF.

The rearrangement links TRBV19 to TRBJ1-3; no reliable D call. The germline V gene encodes CDR1 LNHDA and CDR2 SQIVND (reference sequence). The ends were cut back, 8 bases at V and 0 bases at J, with 14 bases in the middle. This CDR3 is 15 amino acids long. The CDR3: CASLPTYSSGNTIYF. In DNA form, the CDR3 reads TGTGCCAGTTTACCCACCTACAGCTCTGGAAACACCATATATTTT.

The chain joins TRBV18 to TRBJ2-5; either TRBD1 or TRBD2 may supply D (6 bases each). Trimming left V 1 base short and J 0 bases short, with 9 bases between. The CDR3 spans 15 residues. Germline CDR1 is KGHSH and CDR2 is LQKENI. The CDR3 DNA reads TGTGCCAGCTCACCACAGGGGGACTACCAAGAGACCCAGTACTTC. Translation gives CASSPQGDYQETQYF. The complete variable domain, with remaining parts taken from reference TRBV18 and TRBJ2-5, reads NAGVMQNPRHLVRRRGQEARLRCSPMKGHSHVYWYRQLPEEGLKFMVYLQKENIIDESGMPKERFSAEFPKEGPSILRIQQVVRGDSAAYFCASSPQGDYQETQYFGPGTRLLVL.

The DNA for the CDR3 is TGTGCCTGGAGTGTTTTCAGGAGGGCCGGGGAGCTGTTTTTT. Amino acid sequence: CAWSVFRRAGELFF. The chain has TRBV30 and TRBJ2-2; D may be TRBD2 (6 bases). The CDR3 length is 14 residues. CDR1 and CDR2 (germline): GTSNPN, SVGIG (reference sequence). Deletions cut 0 bases from V and 6 bases from J, with 11 bases between.

This chain connects TRBV10-3 to TRBJ2-5, with 9 positions matching TRBD2. The length of the CDR3 is 18 residues. J gave up 2 bases and V 6 bases, and 16 bases lay outside the gene matches. CDR1 is ENHRY, CDR2 SYGVKD, per germline. The CDR3 spells CAISAGFSGGRGQETQYF. CDR3 DNA: TGTGCCATCAGCGCCGGGTTCTCAGGCGGGAGGGGGCAAGAGACCCAGTACTTC.

This clone came up once. The V gene is TRBV28, the J gene TRBJ2-7, with D possibly being TRBD2 (6 bases). CDR1 is MDHEN and CDR2 is SYDVKM in the germline V gene. The length of the CDR3 is 14 residues. With 1 base removed from V and 3 bases from J, the gap between germline ends came to 10 bases. Here the CDR3 reads CASSLYQGGYEQYF. The CDR3 bases are TGTGCCAGCAGTTTATACCAGGGAGGCTACGAGCAGTACTTC.

The chain is built from TRBV7-9 and TRBJ1-2; D is perhaps TRBD1 (5 bases). Germline values: CDR1 SEHNR, CDR2 FQNEAQ (reference sequence). Trimming stripped 3 bases from V and 4 bases from J, with 12 bases between. The CDR3 sequence is 14 residues long. The CDR3 DNA is TGTGCCAGCAGCTTGCGGGGGAATTCCTATGGCTACACCTTC. This sequence encodes CASSLRGNSYGYTF.

The chain employs TRBV9 and TRBJ2-2; TRBD1 or TRBD2 may be the D gene (5 bases each). Germline CDR1 reads SGDLS; CDR2 reads YYNGEE. V was shortened by 3 bases and J by 5 bases, with 20 bases between the two germline ends. The CDR3 has 17 residues. The CDR3 loop is CASSDRNRDVITGELFF. In DNA form, the CDR3 reads TGTGCCAGCAGCGACCGTAACCGGGACGTGATAACCGGGGAGCTGTTTTTT.

This clone appeared a few times. The rearrangement links TRBV2 to TRBJ2-7; tentatively, D is TRBD1 (5 bases). The ends were cut back, 10 bases at V and 2 bases at J, with 9 bases in the middle. Germline lookup yields CDR1 SNHLY and CDR2 FYNNEI. The CDR3 is 11 amino acids. CDR3 DNA: TGTGCCACCCAGGGAACCTACGAGCAGTACTTC. Residues: CATQGTYEQYF.

The chain recombines TRBV12-3 or TRBV12-4 with TRBJ2-2; D is ambiguous. Trimming removed 3 bases at V and 6 bases at J, with 5 bases between. This CDR3 contains 12 residues. The CDR3 spells CASSFGAGELFF. The CDR3 DNA is TGTGCCAGCAGTTTTGGAGCCGGGGAGCTGTTTTTT.

The J gene is TRBJ1-2, the V gene TRBV10-1, with D possibly TRBD1 on 5 matching bases. Germline loops: CDR1 WNHNN, CDR2 SYGVQD (reference sequence). The CDR3 has 14 residues. V lost 2 bases and J 0 bases, leaving 7 bases between the germline ends. The CDR3 reads CASSETGSNYGYTF. CDR3 nucleotide sequence: TGCGCCAGCAGTGAGACAGGATCTAACTATGGCTACACCTTC.

J is TRBJ2-5 and V is TRBV4-1; no definite D call. This CDR3 is built from 11 residues. CDR1 and CDR2 from the germline V gene are MGHRA and YSYEKL. V lost 0 bases, J lost 4 bases, and 0 bases lay in between. CDR3 region: CASSQEETQYF. The DNA of the CDR3 is TGCGCCAGCAGCCAAGAAGAGACCCAGTACTTC.